This is a list of T cell receptor beta chains from one sample in a study of human T cells and chemical hapten exposure. Via MiXCR, TCRdb re-called the RACE reads, giving one row per CDR3 protein. This table holds under 65,000 distinct CDR3 sequences, roughly 9.9% found once. The sequences come from whole blood, collected in connection with sensitization to the hapten diphenylcyclopropenone (DPC). These TCRs come from a woman aged 40 to 50 with alopecia areata. Some clones in this sample may be carry-over from other donors' samples. Both conserved end residues are part of each CDR3. The D gene is left open where the match is weak. Expanded clones get a size class; other rows say once, few or many, or leave the size out.

D gene	J gene	clone size	V gene	CDR3 protein
TRBD1	TRBJ2-1	many	TRBV27	CASSFEDRSSEQFF
.	TRBJ1-1	many	TRBV7-6	CASSLVTGERRNTEAFF
.	TRBJ1-1	many	TRBV4-3	CASSQGIGRSPEAFF
.	TRBJ1-1	few	TRBV7-2	CASSLTGSGAFF
.	TRBJ1-6	many	TRBV5-4	CASSPGTTNSPLHF
.	TRBJ2-1	many	TRBV2	CASSPRGGRGNEQFF
.	TRBJ2-3	few	TRBV7-2	CASSLRPIQAGADTQYF
TRBD2	TRBJ2-1	few	TRBV15	CATSRGGGSNEQFF
.	TRBJ2-1	.	TRBV11-2	CASSLDEAHGEFF
.	TRBJ1-2	few	TRBV9	CASSMTVSGGYTF
TRBD1	TRBJ1-2	many	TRBV20-1	CSAHGQGAKGYTF
.	TRBJ2-3	many	TRBV25-1	CASSELVSTDTQYF
TRBD2	TRBJ2-5	few	TRBV7-3	CASSSGLAGAETQYF
.	TRBJ2-7	few	TRBV14	CASSQWGSSYEQYF
TRBD1	TRBJ1-3	few	TRBV14	CASSQDKRQGDGNTIYF
.	TRBJ2-6	few	TRBV2	CASSEGFLARGANVLTF
TRBD1	TRBJ2-3	many	TRBV24-1	CATSDRSGTGLDTQYF
.	TRBJ1-5	many	TRBV7-9	CASSPAGGRDQPQHF
.	TRBJ1-5	.	TRBV28	CASSFSRQPQHF
.	TRBJ1-4	many	TRBV7-9	CASSSDRLPNEKLFF
TRBD2	TRBJ2-1	few	TRBV5-6	CASSLLAGDYNEQFF
TRBD1	TRBJ2-7	.	TRBV20-1	CSAREGDSLHEQYF
.	TRBJ2-7	many	TRBV29-1	CSVETGGVYEQYF
.	TRBJ1-1	.	TRBV7-2	CASRNAGGRWNTEAFF
.	TRBJ1-1	many	TRBV10-2	CASSVSLANTEAFF
.	TRBJ2-7	many	TRBV3-1	CASSQRNPGEQYF
.	TRBJ2-2	.	TRBV2	CASSLEATGELFF
.	TRBJ1-5	many	TRBV9	CASSVAGGDQPQHF
.	TRBJ1-1	many	TRBV6-6	CASSYRDTEAFF
TRBD1	TRBJ2-1	many	TRBV6-2/TRBV6-3	CASSYSGLQGARNEQFF
TRBD2	TRBJ2-7	many	TRBV12-3/TRBV12-4	CASSLAGEKYF
.	TRBJ1-3	many	TRBV5-1	CASSLYSDPSSGNTIYF
.	TRBJ1-1	many	TRBV7-3	CASSLDQPVNTEAFF
.	TRBJ2-5	many	TRBV4-2	CASSQHLSLGETQYF
.	TRBJ2-7	.	TRBV7-3	CASSPSGGNYEQYF
.	TRBJ2-1	few	TRBV21-1	CASSRGRYNEQFF
.	TRBJ1-2	few	TRBV5-1	CASSSKQGDGYTF
TRBD1	TRBJ1-1	many	TRBV7-9	CASAHRDRTTEAFF
.	TRBJ2-1	many	TRBV29-1	CSGVFDNEQFF
.	TRBJ2-4	few	TRBV4-1	CASSQGVTKNIQYF
.	TRBJ2-5	few	TRBV5-4	CASSPGQSQETQYF
TRBD2	TRBJ2-1	few	TRBV12-3/TRBV12-4	CASTPSMGLAYTEQFF
TRBD2	TRBJ2-5	few	TRBV19	CASSISGGPQETQYF
TRBD1	TRBJ1-5	.	TRBV28	CASSSTAGGGHQPQHF
.	TRBJ1-6	few	TRBV27	CASTRGPTDSPLHF
.	TRBJ2-6	many	TRBV5-4	CASSFALRVRSSGANVLTF
.	TRBJ2-1	many	TRBV7-3	CASSPRVGPYNEQFF
.	TRBJ2-1	many	TRBV29-1	CSVTRLGGEQFF
TRBD2	TRBJ2-3	many	TRBV6-6	CASSYGGADTQYF
TRBD2	TRBJ2-1	medium-sized	TRBV20-1	CSASGGSSYNEQFF
TRBD2	TRBJ2-5	.	TRBV20-1	CSARDGGAGETQYF
.	TRBJ2-5	many	TRBV5-6	CASSLMGVQETQYF
TRBD1	TRBJ1-1	many	TRBV20-1	CSAPTNRGPRVTEAFF
.	TRBJ2-7	many	TRBV12-3/TRBV12-4	CASRDSNSYEQYF
.	TRBJ2-7	.	TRBV28	CASSPGTLLEQYF
.	TRBJ1-5	medium-sized	TRBV27	CASSLLKGPQHF
.	TRBJ2-2	many	TRBV7-6	CASSLVDFDTGELFF